This T cell receptor (beta chain) was recovered during a study of graft-versus-host responses after intestinal transplantation. V was shortened by 5 bases and J by 5 bases, with 21 bases between the two germline ends. This CDR3 comprises 16 residues. Germline CDR1 and CDR2: SGHAT and FQDESV (reference sequence). The assay was immunoSEQ multiplex PCR, and TCRdb's table has in-frame clones only and misses some. Of about 82,000 clones listed, about nine tenths are singletons. On this clone itself: What it binds is unknown.

The sequence was collected from a human donor who received an intestinal transplant. The chain uses TRBV11-1 and TRBJ1-1; D might be TRBD1 (5 bases). This material consisted of unstimulated CD4+ T cells sorted from spleen or lymph node cells, taken before intestinal transplant. In DNA form, the CDR3 reads TGTGCCAGCAGCGACACCAGGAGGGGTCAGTGGACTGAAGCTTTCTTT. Amino acid sequence: CASSDTRRGQWTEAFF.